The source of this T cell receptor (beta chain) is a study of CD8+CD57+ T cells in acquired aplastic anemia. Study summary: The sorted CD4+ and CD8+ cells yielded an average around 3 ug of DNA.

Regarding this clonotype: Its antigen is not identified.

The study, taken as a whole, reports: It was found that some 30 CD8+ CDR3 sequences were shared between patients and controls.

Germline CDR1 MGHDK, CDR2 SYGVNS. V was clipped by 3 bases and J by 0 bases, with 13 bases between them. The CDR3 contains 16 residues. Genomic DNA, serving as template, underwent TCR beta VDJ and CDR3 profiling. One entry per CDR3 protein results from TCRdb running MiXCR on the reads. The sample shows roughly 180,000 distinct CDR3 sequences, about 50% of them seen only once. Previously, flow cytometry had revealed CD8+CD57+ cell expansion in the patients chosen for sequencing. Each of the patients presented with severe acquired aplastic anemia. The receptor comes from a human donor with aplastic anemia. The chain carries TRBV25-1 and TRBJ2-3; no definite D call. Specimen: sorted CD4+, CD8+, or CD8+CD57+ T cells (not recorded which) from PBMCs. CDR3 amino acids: CASSDPLGLSTDTQYF. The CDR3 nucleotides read TGTGCCAGCAGTGACCCCCTGGGCCTCAGCACAGATACGCAGTATTTT.